One sample yielded the 29 T cell receptor beta chains listed below, sequenced in a study of chronic HIV infection and antiretroviral therapy. TCRdb itself ran the 5' RACE reads through MiXCR, one entry per CDR3 protein. The sample carries 40,000 to 50,000 distinct CDR3 sequences, about 20% recorded once. What was sequenced was peripheral blood. All receptors come from an adult who had HIV and had not received antiretroviral therapy, or was an uninfected healthy control (not recorded which).

In its sample, this clonotype was seen a few times. The V gene is TRBV5-5, the J gene TRBJ2-5; D gene unclear. V lost 1 base to trimming and J lost 7 bases, with 17 bases between them. CDR1 is SGHKS, CDR2 YYEKEE, per germline (reference sequence). The CDR3 length is 15 residues. The CDR3 protein is CASSLQALDLGTQYF. The CDR3 DNA reads TGTGCCAGCAGCTTGCAGGCCCTAGATTTGGGGACCCAGTACTTC.

This chain connects TRBV29-1 to TRBJ2-3; D is unclear. The V gene lost 4 bases and the J gene lost 2 bases, with 4 bases spanning the gap. The V gene's germline CDR1 is SQVTM and CDR2 ANQGSEA. The CDR3 covers 11 residues. CDR3 nucleotide sequence: TGCAGCGTTGCAACCACAGATACGCAGTATTTT. Translating it yields CSVATTDTQYF.

The rearrangement joins TRBV29-1 to TRBJ2-2, with no clear D. Trimming removed 2 bases from V and 1 base from J, with 8 bases in between. CDR1 SQVTM and CDR2 ANQGSEA come from the germline V gene. CDR3 size: 14 residues. This CDR3 reads CSVEHAWNTGELFF. As DNA, the CDR3 is TGCAGCGTTGAACACGCATGGAACACCGGGGAGCTGTTTTTT.

This clonotype was observed at least ten times. V is TRBV3-1 and J is TRBJ2-7, with 15 nucleotides matching TRBD2. The CDR3 sequence is 16 residues long. Germline trimming cut 5 bases from V and 2 bases from J; bases unmatched to any gene: 4. Germline V lookup: CDR1 LGHDT, CDR2 YNNKEL (reference sequence). CDR3 amino acids: CASSWRTSGRAYEQYF. Here the CDR3 DNA reads TGTGCCAGCAGCTGGCGGACTAGCGGGAGGGCCTACGAGCAGTACTTC.

The V and J genes are TRBV5-1 and TRBJ1-1; a possible D gene is TRBD1 (5 bases). The V end lost 8 bases, the J end lost 1 base, and 9 bases lay between the germline ends. CDR3 length: 12 residues. Per germline, CDR1 SGHRS and CDR2 YFSETQ. CDR3 nucleotides: TGCGCCAGTGGGGGTACGAACACTGAAGCTTTCTTT. Translation: CASGGTNTEAFF.

As DNA, the CDR3 is TGTGCCATCAGTAGCCCAGCGGGTAATAACGAGCAGTACTTC. Protein sequence: CAISSPAGNNEQYF. The genes are TRBV10-3 and TRBJ2-7; TRBD2 might be the D (6 bases). V lost 5 bases and J lost 5, with 16 bases in between. CDR3 length: 14 residues. Germline V gene lookup returns CDR1 ENHRY and CDR2 SYGVKD.

This clonotype was seen repeatedly, ten times or more. This chain connects TRBV27 to TRBJ1-2; D unclear. Between the trimmed V and J ends, which lost 8 bases and 4 bases, there was a span of 11 bases. Germline V gene sequence: CDR1 MNHEY, CDR2 SMNVEV (reference sequence). CDR3 length equals 12 residues. DNA of the CDR3: TGTGCCAGCGGTTGGACTGGCTATGGCTACACCTTC. This sequence encodes CASGWTGYGYTF.

V gene TRBV6-5 combines with J gene TRBJ1-1; D may be TRBD1 (6 bases). CDR1 is MNHEY, CDR2 SVGAGI, per germline. V shed 6 bases and J shed 4 bases, with 12 bases lying between them. CDR3 size: 13 residues. CDR3: CASSPGGGTEAFF. The CDR3 DNA reads as TGTGCCAGCAGCCCTGGGGGCGGCACTGAAGCTTTCTTT.

This clonotype has a count of ten or more. The chain uses TRBV7-9 and TRBJ1-1, with 7 bases that match TRBD1. V lost 5 bases and J lost 5; bases outside the gene matches: 17. Germline assignment: CDR1 SEHNR and CDR2 FQNEAQ (reference sequence). This CDR3 contains 17 residues. In DNA form, the CDR3 reads TGTGCCAGCAGCCCAGGGGGGCAGGAAACGGGGAGGACTGAAGCTTTCTTT. It yields the protein CASSPGGQETGRTEAFF.

This clonotype has a handful of counts. This rearrangement joins TRBV27 to TRBJ2-7; 10 bases agree with TRBD2. This CDR3 contains 17 residues. Germline-derived CDR1 and CDR2 are MNHEY and SMNVEV (reference sequence). V lost 6 bases to trimming and J lost 5 bases; unmatched junction nucleotides: 16. Written as DNA, the CDR3 is TGTGCCAGCAGCTCCCCCCCAGCGGGAGGGGGCAGCAACGAGCAGTACTTC. Translation gives CASSSPPAGGGSNEQYF.

This clonotype has just a few counts. The rearrangement joins TRBV7-9 to TRBJ1-2, with TRBD1 identical over 8 bases. With 2 bases clipped from V and 5 bases from J, the junction kept 10 bases outside the gene matches. This CDR3 contains 16 residues. Germline CDR1 is SEHNR and CDR2 is FQNEAQ (reference sequence). The CDR3 sequence: CASSLSSGDRLYGYTF. For the CDR3, the DNA is TGTGCCAGCAGCTTAAGCTCCGGGGACAGGCTTTATGGCTACACCTTC.

This clonotype was counted many times. The chain links TRBV27 to TRBJ1-2; no clear D. The CDR3 length is 16 residues. Germline values: CDR1 MNHEY, CDR2 SMNVEV (reference sequence). With 5 bases removed from V and 1 base from J, the gap between germline ends came to 17 bases. CDR3 protein: CASSPVGFWDNYGYTF. In nucleotides, the CDR3 is TGTGCCAGCAGTCCAGTAGGGTTCTGGGATAACTATGGCTACACCTTC.

This clonotype has a handful of counts. This chain connects TRBV5-1 to TRBJ2-3, with a weak D call TRBD2 (5 bases). V shed 6 bases and J shed 2 bases, with 13 bases lying between them. The germline CDR1 and CDR2 sequences are SGHRS and YFSETQ. This CDR3 region has 14 residues. CDR3 in DNA: TGCGCCAGCACGGAAGTAGCGACCACAGATACGCAGTATTTT. Protein product: CASTEVATTDTQYF.

V usage is TRBV28 and J usage is TRBJ2-7; 9 bases map to TRBD1. In germline, CDR1 is MDHEN, CDR2 SYDVKM. V was clipped by 3 bases and J by 6 bases; unmatched bases: 9. CDR3 size: 15 residues. CDR3 sequence (DNA): TGTGCCAGCAGTTTGTGGGGACAGGGAAAGGGCGAGCAGTACTTC. This encodes CASSLWGQGKGEQYF.

This chain links TRBV7-6 with TRBJ2-3; D not resolved. Between the trimmed V and J ends, which lost 1 base and 2 bases, there was a span of 13 bases. Germline assignment: CDR1 SGHVS and CDR2 FNYEAQ. There are 16 residues in the CDR3. CDR3 loop: CASSLGGGGFTDTQYF. CDR3 DNA: TGTGCCAGCAGCTTAGGAGGTGGCGGTTTCACAGATACGCAGTATTTT.

This chain joins TRBV10-2 and TRBJ2-1; 7 bases match TRBD1. CDR1 is WSHSY, CDR2 SAAADI, per germline. The CDR3 has 14 amino acids. Losses at the gene ends were 6 bases for V and 4 bases for J; bases not matched to a gene: 6. CDR3 amino acids: CASSRTGTYNEQFF. The CDR3 coding sequence is TGCGCCAGCAGCCGGACAGGAACGTACAATGAGCAGTTCTTC.

Only a few counts were recorded for this clonotype. V usage is TRBV19 and J usage is TRBJ2-2; D is unclear. V lost 3 bases and J 7 bases, leaving 6 bases between the germline ends. Germline values: CDR1 LNHDA, CDR2 SQIVND (reference sequence). The CDR3 loop spans 12 amino acids. CDR3 in amino acids: CASSIRGGELFF. DNA for the CDR3: TGTGCCAGTAGTATTAGAGGCGGGGAGCTGTTTTTT.

The chain combines TRBV29-1 with TRBJ1-1, with no clear D. CDR3 size: 13 residues. V gave up 6 bases and J gave up 4 bases, with 15 bases separating them. Germline assignment: CDR1 SQVTM and CDR2 ANQGSEA. In nucleotides, the CDR3 is TGCAGCGTAACTCACCGCCGGCTCACTGAAGCTTTCTTT. Translating gives CSVTHRRLTEAFF.

The table lists this clonotype with a few counts. The CDR3 coding sequence is TGTGCCAGCAGTTTGGCGGGACTAGCGGGATCTGGCACCGGGGAGCTGTTTTTT. This codes for CASSLAGLAGSGTGELFF. The chain is built from TRBV28 and TRBJ2-2; 13 nucleotides agree with TRBD2. V shed 3 bases, J shed 4 bases, and the junction held 8 bases outside the gene matches. The CDR3 is 18 residues long. Germline V gene sequence: CDR1 MDHEN, CDR2 SYDVKM.

This clonotype was recorded a few times. V and J are TRBV7-2 and TRBJ2-1; 12 positions match TRBD2. The CDR3 consists of 14 residues. With 5 bases clipped from V and 6 bases from J, the junction kept 2 bases outside the gene matches. Germline V lookup: CDR1 SGHTA, CDR2 FQGNSA. The CDR3 reads CASSRLAGANEQFF. The CDR3 DNA sequence: TGTGCCAGCAGCAGACTAGCGGGAGCCAATGAGCAGTTCTTC. Complete variable domain (other parts from reference TRBV7-2 and TRBJ2-1): GAGVSQSPSNKVTEKGKDVELRCDPISGHTALYWYRQSLGQGLEFLIYFQGNSAPDKSGLPSDRFSAERTGGSVSTLTIQRTQQEDSAVYLCASSRLAGANEQFFGPGTRLTVL.

This clonotype was observed a handful of times. The chain links TRBV28 to TRBJ1-1; TRBD1 aligns across 7 bases. This CDR3 has 13 residues. V shed 10 bases, J shed 4 bases, and the junction held 9 bases outside the gene matches. The germline CDR1 and CDR2 sequences are MDHEN and SYDVKM. The CDR3 sequence is CANRGSEGTEAFF. In DNA form, the CDR3 reads TGTGCCAACAGGGGATCGGAAGGCACTGAAGCTTTCTTT.

This clonotype occurred many times. One end of the junction varies from germline; a read error may be responsible. The chain couples TRBV20-1 to TRBJ1-5; 12 bases are shared with TRBD1. The germline gives CDR1 DFQATT, CDR2 SNEGSKA (reference sequence). The CDR3 has 19 residues. The CDR3 coding sequence is TGCAGTGCAGACAGCCGGGGGACAGGGGGCCCCCAGCGCAACCAGCCCCAGCATTTT. Its protein is CSADSRGTGGPQRNQPQHF.

This clonotype was seen only a few times. V and J are TRBV14 and TRBJ2-1; 9 bases fit TRBD2. CDR1 is SGHDN and CDR2 is FVKESK in the germline V gene. The CDR3 is 17 residues long. After removal of 0 bases from V and 6 bases from J, the junction contained 9 bases not matched to a gene. DNA for the CDR3: TGTGCCAGCAGCCAAGATAGCCGCGGGAGGGCCCTCAATGAGCAGTTCTTC. As protein: CASSQDSRGRALNEQFF.

The CDR3 DNA reads TGTGCCATCCGGCCGGGACAGGCGCAAGAGACCCAGTACTTC. Translation gives CAIRPGQAQETQYF. The chain carries TRBV10-3 and TRBJ2-5, with 8 bases fitting TRBD1. Per germline, CDR1 ENHRY and CDR2 SYGVKD. The CDR3 has 14 residues. J gave up 2 bases and V 8 bases, and 7 bases lay outside the gene matches.

This sequence joins TRBV28 and TRBJ2-7; 12 nucleotides line up with TRBD2. The junction had 4 bases not matched to a gene; V was cut back by 4 bases and J by 0 bases. Per germline, CDR1 MDHEN and CDR2 SYDVKM. This CDR3 comprises 16 residues. DNA for the CDR3: TGTGCCAGCAGTTGGACTAGCGGGGCCTCCTCCTACGAGCAGTACTTC. It translates to CASSWTSGASSYEQYF.

CDR3 region: CSAREWAGQGNQPQHF. The DNA for the CDR3 is TGCAGTGCTAGAGAATGGGCGGGACAGGGCAATCAGCCCCAGCATTTT. This chain connects TRBV20-1 to TRBJ1-5, with 8 bases aligning to TRBD1. After removal of 0 bases from V and 2 bases from J, the junction contained 6 bases not matched to a gene. Germline values: CDR1 DFQATT, CDR2 SNEGSKA (reference sequence). The CDR3 loop spans 16 amino acids.

This clonotype has only one observation. V usage is TRBV29-1 and J usage is TRBJ2-1; no definite D call. The CDR3 is 11 residues long. Germline values: CDR1 SQVTM, CDR2 ANQGSEA. V was cut by 0 bases and J by 6 bases, with 3 bases left in between. The CDR3 DNA reads as TGCAGCGTTGAAGAGTTCAATGAGCAGTTCTTC. Amino acids: CSVEEFNEQFF.

The chain has TRBV11-2 and TRBJ1-1; 7 positions match TRBD1. The V gene end was trimmed by 4 bases and the J gene end by 1 base; junction bases not matched to a gene: 3. Germline-derived CDR1 and CDR2 are SGHAT and FQNNGV. This CDR3 region has 14 residues. The CDR3 DNA sequence: TGTGCCAGCAGCTCCGGGACAGCGAACACTGAAGCTTTCTTT. Encoded protein: CASSSGTANTEAFF.

This clonotype was detected only a few times. The chain carries TRBV29-1 and TRBJ1-1; tentatively, D is TRBD1 (5 bases). Between the trimmed V and J ends, which lost 7 bases and 0 bases, there was a span of 18 bases. CDR3 length equals 15 residues. Germline CDR1 reads SQVTM; CDR2 reads ANQGSEA. The CDR3 sequence: CSGKRSAGMNTEAFF. In DNA, the CDR3 is TGCAGCGGGAAACGATCGGCAGGGATGAACACTGAAGCTTTCTTT.